This TCR beta chain appears in the sequencing data of a study of blood T cell repertoires in COVID-19. Study overall: COVID-19 samples, acute and convalescent, were from the United States, Italy and Spain. PBMCs, B-cell-depleted T cells, or T cells provided the cDNA or gDNA that made up the material.

The authors' processing: From reference gene primer amplification, estimates of nucleated cell counts were derived. Sequencing used immunoSEQ multiplex PCR; TCRdb keeps in-frame clones, though not all of them. V and J calls and clone size are those listed in that table; D and trimming were worked out from the DNA. The table records around 20,000 clones, over 65% of them present only once. A single count supports this clone. V shed 4 bases, J shed 3 bases, and the junction held 9 bases outside the gene matches. The germline V gene has CDR1 LGHDT and CDR2 YNNKEL (reference sequence). There are 16 residues in the CDR3.

This clonotype was sampled from a human donor in a cohort sampled during active COVID-19. Sequenced material: peripheral blood. This chain uses TRBV3-1 (or the pseudogene TRBV3-2) with TRBJ2-3; 8 bases agree with TRBD2. The CDR3, as DNA: TGTGCCAGCAGCCCTGGCGGGAGGATAGCGACAGATACGCAGTATTTT. This sequence encodes CASSPGGRIATDTQYF.